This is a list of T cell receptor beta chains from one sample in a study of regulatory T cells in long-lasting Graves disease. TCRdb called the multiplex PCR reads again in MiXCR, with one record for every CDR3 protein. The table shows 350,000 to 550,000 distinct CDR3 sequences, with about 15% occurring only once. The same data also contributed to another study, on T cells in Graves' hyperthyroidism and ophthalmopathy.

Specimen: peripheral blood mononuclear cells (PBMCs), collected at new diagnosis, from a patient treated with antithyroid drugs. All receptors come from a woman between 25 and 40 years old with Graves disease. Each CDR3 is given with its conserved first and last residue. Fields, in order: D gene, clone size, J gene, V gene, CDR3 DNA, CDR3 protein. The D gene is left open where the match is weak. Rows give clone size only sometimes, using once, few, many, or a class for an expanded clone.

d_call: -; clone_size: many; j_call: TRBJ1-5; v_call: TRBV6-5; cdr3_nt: TGTGCCAGCAGTTGGGACAATCAGCCCCAGCATTTT; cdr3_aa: CASSWDNQPQHF
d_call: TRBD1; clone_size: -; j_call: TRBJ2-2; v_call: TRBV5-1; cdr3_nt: TGCGCCAGCAGCTTGGTGGGACAGGGGACCGGGGAGCTGTTTTTT; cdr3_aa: CASSLVGQGTGELFF
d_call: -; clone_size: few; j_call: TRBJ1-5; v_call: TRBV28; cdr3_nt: TGTGCCAGCAGCCCCCCCGGGGGCTATAGCAATCAGCCCCAGCATTTT; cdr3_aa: CASSPPGGYSNQPQHF
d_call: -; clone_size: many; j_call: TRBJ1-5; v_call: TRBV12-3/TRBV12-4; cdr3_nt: TGTGCCAGCAGTGCCGGGACTCGAAATCAGCCCCAGCATTTT; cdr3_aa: CASSAGTRNQPQHF
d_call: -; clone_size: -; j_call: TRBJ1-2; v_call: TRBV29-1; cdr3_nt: TGCAGCGTTGAATGGGCCAGGGCCGGCGGCTACACCTTC; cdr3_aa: CSVEWARAGGYTF
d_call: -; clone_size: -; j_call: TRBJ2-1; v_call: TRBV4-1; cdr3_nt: TGCGCCAGCAGCGAAGGGAGACTAGTTTTGGCCAATGAGCAGTTCTTC; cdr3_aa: CASSEGRLVLANEQFF
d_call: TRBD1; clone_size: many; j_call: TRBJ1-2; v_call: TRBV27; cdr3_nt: TGTGCCAGCAGTCCGATCCTCGGACAGGGGTTTAACTACACCTTC; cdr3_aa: CASSPILGQGFNYTF
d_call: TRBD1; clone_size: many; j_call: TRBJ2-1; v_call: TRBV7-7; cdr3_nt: TGTGCCAGCAGCTTAGTAGCAGGGGGCAATGAGCAGTTCTTC; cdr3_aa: CASSLVAGGNEQFF
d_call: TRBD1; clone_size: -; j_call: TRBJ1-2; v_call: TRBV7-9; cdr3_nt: TGTGCCAGCAGCTCCGGGACAGGGGCTGGCTACACCTTC; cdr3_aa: CASSSGTGAGYTF
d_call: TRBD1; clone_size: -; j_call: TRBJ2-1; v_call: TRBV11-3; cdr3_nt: TGTGCCAGCAGCTTGTGGGACCTCGCGACAGGGAACCATGAGCAGTTCTTC; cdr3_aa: CASSLWDLATGNHEQFF
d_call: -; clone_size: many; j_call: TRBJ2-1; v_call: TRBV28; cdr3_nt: TGTGCCAGCACTTCAGCGGTCACGAGCTCCTACAATGAGCAGTTCTTC; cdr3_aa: CASTSAVTSSYNEQFF
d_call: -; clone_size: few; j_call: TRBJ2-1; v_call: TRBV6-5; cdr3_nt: TGTGCCAGCAGTTACAATACGGTCTGGCTTAGGGGTGAGCAGTTCTTC; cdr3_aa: CASSYNTVWLRGEQFF
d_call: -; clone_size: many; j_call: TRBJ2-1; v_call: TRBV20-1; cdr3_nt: TGCAGTGCTAGTCCCGGGAATGAGCAGTTCTTC; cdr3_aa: CSASPGNEQFF
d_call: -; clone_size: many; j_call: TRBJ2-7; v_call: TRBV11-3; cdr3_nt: TGTGCCAGCAGCTTAGCGGGAGTTCCGCGAGAGCAGTACTTC; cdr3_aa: CASSLAGVPREQYF
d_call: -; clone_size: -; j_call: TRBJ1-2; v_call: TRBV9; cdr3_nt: TGTGCCAGCAGCGTTGGGACCGCGGTGTATGGCTACACCTTC; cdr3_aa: CASSVGTAVYGYTF
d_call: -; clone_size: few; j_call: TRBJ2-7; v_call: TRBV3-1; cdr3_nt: TGTGCCAGCAGCCAAGACCCTAGGCTATTGGGCGAGCAGTACTTC; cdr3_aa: CASSQDPRLLGEQYF
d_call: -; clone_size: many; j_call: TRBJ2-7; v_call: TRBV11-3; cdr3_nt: TGTGCCAGCAGCCCGCCGAGTGTAGGGGCCGGATACGAGCAGTACTTC; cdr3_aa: CASSPPSVGAGYEQYF
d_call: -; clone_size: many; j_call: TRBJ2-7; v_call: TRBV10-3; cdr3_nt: TGTGCCATCAGTGAACGACAGAGCTACGAGCAGTACTTC; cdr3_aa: CAISERQSYEQYF
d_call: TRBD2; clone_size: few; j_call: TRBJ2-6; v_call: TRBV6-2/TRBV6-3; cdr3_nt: TGTGCCAGCAACCCACTAGCGGGAGGCTCTGGGGCCAACGTCCTGACTTTC; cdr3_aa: CASNPLAGGSGANVLTF
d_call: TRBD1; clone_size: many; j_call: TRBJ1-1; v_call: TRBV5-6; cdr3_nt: TGTGCCAGCAGCACAGGGACAGGGAACTCGAACACTGAAGCTTTCTTT; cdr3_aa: CASSTGTGNSNTEAFF
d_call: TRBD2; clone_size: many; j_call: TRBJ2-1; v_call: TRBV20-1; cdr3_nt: TGCAGTGCTGCCTCGGGAGGACAATCCTACAATGAGCAGTTCTTC; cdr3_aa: CSAASGGQSYNEQFF
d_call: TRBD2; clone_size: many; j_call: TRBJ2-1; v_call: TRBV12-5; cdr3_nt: TGTGCTAGTGGGCCCGGGACTAGCGGGGGGATCTCCTACAATGAGCAGTTCTTC; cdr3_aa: CASGPGTSGGISYNEQFF
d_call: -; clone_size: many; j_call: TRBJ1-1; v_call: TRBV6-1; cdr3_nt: TGTGCCAGCAAGAAGAGTATGAACACTGAAGCTTTCTTT; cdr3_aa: CASKKSMNTEAFF
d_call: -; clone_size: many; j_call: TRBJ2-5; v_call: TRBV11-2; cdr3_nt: TGTGCCAGCAGCTTAGAGTGGGGAGAAGGAGAGACCCAGTACTTC; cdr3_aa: CASSLEWGEGETQYF
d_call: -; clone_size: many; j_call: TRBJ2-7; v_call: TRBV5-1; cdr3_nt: TGCGCCAGCAGCTTGGCTCAGGGTTGGGACGAGCAGTACTTC; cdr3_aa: CASSLAQGWDEQYF
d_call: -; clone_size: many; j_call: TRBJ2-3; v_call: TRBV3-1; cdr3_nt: TGTGCCAGCAGCCAAGAGACTTACTCTAGCACAGATACGCAGTATTTT; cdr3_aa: CASSQETYSSTDTQYF
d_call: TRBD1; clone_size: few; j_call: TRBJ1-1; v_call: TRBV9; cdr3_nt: TGTGCCAGCAGCCCTCCGGGACAGGGAGCTTTCTTT; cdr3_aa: CASSPPGQGAFF
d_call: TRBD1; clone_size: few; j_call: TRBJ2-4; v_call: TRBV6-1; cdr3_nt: TGTGCCAGCAGTGCCCCACAGGGGGCTGCCAAAAACATTCAGTACTTC; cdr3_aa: CASSAPQGAAKNIQYF
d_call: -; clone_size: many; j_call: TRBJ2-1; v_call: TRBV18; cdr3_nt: TGTGCCAGCTCACCACTGTCAGCAGGGAACGATGAGCAGTTCTTC; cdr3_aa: CASSPLSAGNDEQFF
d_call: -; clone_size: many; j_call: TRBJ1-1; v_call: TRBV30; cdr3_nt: TGTGCCTGTGGGGGGCCGGGGGCGAGGACTGAAGCTTTCTTT; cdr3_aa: CACGGPGARTEAFF
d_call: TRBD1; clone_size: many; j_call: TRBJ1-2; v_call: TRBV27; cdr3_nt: TGTGCCAGCAGTCTGGACAGGGGTAAGGAGGGCTACACCTTC; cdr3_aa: CASSLDRGKEGYTF
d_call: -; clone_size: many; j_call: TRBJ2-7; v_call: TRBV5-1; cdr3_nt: TGCGCCAGCAGCTTATCCTCCGGGAGAGAGCAGTACTTC; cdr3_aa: CASSLSSGREQYF
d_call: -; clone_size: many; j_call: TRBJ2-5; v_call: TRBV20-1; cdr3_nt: TGCAGTGCTCACGCAGGGGAGGTCGAGACCCAGTACTTC; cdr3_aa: CSAHAGEVETQYF
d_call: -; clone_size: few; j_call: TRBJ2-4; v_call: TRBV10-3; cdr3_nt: TGTGCCATCAGTTTCGGGCCCCCTTCAGCCAAAAACATTCAGTACTTC; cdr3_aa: CAISFGPPSAKNIQYF
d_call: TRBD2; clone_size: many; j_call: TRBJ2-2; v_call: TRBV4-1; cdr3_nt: TGTGCCAGCAGCCAAGGTGGGCGGGAGGCCGGGGAGCTGTTTTTT; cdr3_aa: CASSQGGREAGELFF
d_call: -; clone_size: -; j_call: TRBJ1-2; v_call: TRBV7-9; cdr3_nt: TGTGCCAGCAGCCCGAGGACAGGCTACACCTTC; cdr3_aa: CASSPRTGYTF
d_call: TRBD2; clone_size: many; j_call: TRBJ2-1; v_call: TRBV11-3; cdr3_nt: TGTGCCAGCAGCCAATTAGCGGGAGGGCCTAGCAATGAGCAGTTCTTC; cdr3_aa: CASSQLAGGPSNEQFF